This TCR beta chain was identified during a study of T cells in Graves' hyperthyroidism and ophthalmopathy. Study-wide results and caveats: By a 13 V-J model, ophthalmopathy was set apart from stable hyperthyroidism.

This clonotype was seen more than once but under ten times. Antigen unknown. In the ophthalmopathy cohort, Clinical Activity Score was at least 3, NOSPECS grade at least 4, and duration under 3 months. TCR beta CDR3 region amplification was performed from RNA transcripts. An initial round of RT-PCR targeting the TCR CDR3 relied on the HTBI primer set. TCRdb used MiXCR to reprocess the multiplex PCR reads, holding one entry per CDR3 protein. The sample has a few hundred thousand distinct CDR3 sequences, roughly a sixth seen once. CDR3 length equals 14 residues. Trimming removed 1 base at V and 5 bases at J, with 8 bases between. Per the germline V gene, CDR1 is MNHEY and CDR2 is SVGAGI.

The receptor comes from a woman aged 40 to 50 with Graves' ophthalmopathy. Sequencing was carried out using blood. The chain has TRBV6-5 and TRBJ2-2; D is perhaps TRBD1 (5 bases). This CDR3 is CASSYLGATGELFF. DNA for the CDR3: TGTGCCAGCAGTTACTTAGGGGCGACCGGGGAGCTGTTTTTT.